These 17 T cell receptor beta chains were sequenced from one sample in a study of blood T cell repertoires in COVID-19. Clones were sequenced by immunoSEQ multiplex PCR, and TCRdb holds only the in-frame ones, with some missing. Of approximately 300,000 clones listed, about 85% are singletons. Material: PBMCs or T cells enriched from blood (not recorded which). The receptors stem from a woman aged 25 to 39 who had been exposed to COVID-19.

The chain has TRBV9 and TRBJ2-3; 9 nucleotides match TRBD2. Looked up from germline, CDR1 is SGDLS and CDR2 is YYNGEE. The V segment lost 4 bases and the J segment 4 bases; nucleotides outside the gene matches: 10. The CDR3 sequence is 16 residues long. As DNA, the CDR3 is TGTGCCAGCAGCACCCGGGGCGGGGGGGCTGCAGATACGCAGTATTTT. Translation gives CASSTRGGGAADTQYF.

This clone was counted many times. This chain uses TRBV27 with TRBJ1-5, with 10 bases identical to TRBD1. Germline V lookup: CDR1 MNHEY, CDR2 SMNVEV (reference sequence). V lost 10 bases and J lost 2; bases outside the gene matches: 11. The CDR3 is made up of 16 amino acids. CDR3 protein: CATTGTGVGGNQPQHF. Here the CDR3 DNA reads TGTGCCACAACCGGGACAGGGGTAGGAGGCAATCAGCCCCAGCATTTT.

V gene TRBV10-2 combines with J gene TRBJ1-5; D remains ambiguous. The CDR3 runs to 13 residues. With 7 bases removed from V and 0 bases from J, the gap between germline ends came to 7 bases. Germline CDR1 reads WSHSY; CDR2 reads SAAADI. This CDR3 reads CASKEYSNQPQHF. CDR3 sequence (DNA): TGCGCCAGCAAGGAGTATAGCAATCAGCCCCAGCATTTT.

The chain combines TRBV28 with TRBJ2-5, with a weak D call TRBD2 (7 bases). V lost 6 bases, J lost 2 bases, and 16 bases lay in between. Germline CDR1 and CDR2: MDHEN and SYDVKM. The CDR3 consists of 15 residues. In nucleotides, the CDR3 is TGTGCCAGCAGCCCGAGGGGGGGTGGACAAGAGACCCAGTACTTC. It codes for CASSPRGGGQETQYF. The full variable domain, completed using reference TRBV28 and TRBJ2-5, is DVKVTQSSRYLVKRTGEKVFLECVQDMDHENMFWYRQDPGLGLRLIYFSYDVKMKEKGDIPEGYSVSREKKERFSLILESASTNQTSMYLCASSPRGGGQETQYFGPGTRLLVL.

V gene TRBV12-1 combines with J gene TRBJ2-2; TRBD2, the table's D call, lacks a check against the DNA. TRBV12-1 is classified as a pseudogene. CDR3 length: 21 residues. CDR3 residues: CASSSTLILTSGIRKTGELFF. CDR3 bases: TGTGCCAGCAGCTCTACTTTGATTTTAACTAGCGGGATTAGAAAAACCGGGGAGCTGTTTTTT.

The V call is TRBV4-1, the J call TRBJ2-1, with a possible D match to TRBD2 (5 bases). Trimming took off 0 bases at V and 6 bases at J, with 21 bases between the two ends. CDR3 length equals 18 residues. The germline V gene encodes CDR1 MGHRA and CDR2 YSYEKL. The CDR3 reads CASSQDTGWASFSNEQFF. CDR3 in DNA: TGCGCCAGCAGCCAAGATACGGGGTGGGCTAGCTTTAGCAATGAGCAGTTCTTC.

The rearrangement joins TRBV5-6 to TRBJ1-6; D might be TRBD1 (5 bases). V was cut by 0 bases and J by 0 bases, with 7 bases left in between. The germline V gene has CDR1 SGHDT and CDR2 YYEEEE. The CDR3 extends over 16 amino acids. The CDR3 reads CASSLEGISYNSPLHF. As DNA, the CDR3 is TGTGCCAGCAGCTTGGAGGGGATCTCCTATAATTCACCCCTCCACTTT.

The rearrangement links TRBV7-2 to TRBJ2-3; TRBD2 matches 8 bases. J lost 2 bases, V lost 6 bases, and 10 bases had no gene match. The CDR3 totals 16 residues. The V gene's germline CDR1 is SGHTA and CDR2 FQGNSA. The CDR3, as DNA: TGTGCCAGCAGTTCCATTGGCGGGGGGCCCACAGATACGCAGTATTTT. Protein product: CASSSIGGGPTDTQYF.

This chain uses TRBV27 with TRBJ1-2; a possible D gene is TRBD1 (6 bases). V was clipped by 4 bases and J by 0 bases, with 9 bases between them. CDR3 length: 14 amino acids. In germline, CDR1 is MNHEY, CDR2 SMNVEV (reference sequence). This chain's CDR3 is CASSYTGPNYGYTF. The CDR3, as DNA: TGTGCCAGCAGTTATACAGGGCCTAACTATGGCTACACCTTC.

The V call is TRBV30, the J call TRBJ1-1, with 8 bases lining up with TRBD1. This CDR3 has 13 residues. CDR1 is GTSNPN, CDR2 SVGIG, per germline (reference sequence). Trimming took 5 bases from V and 3 from J; bases not matched to a gene: 5. The CDR3 DNA reads as TGTGCCTGGGACAGGGGTCTGGACACTGAAGCTTTCTTT. It codes for CAWDRGLDTEAFF.

The V and J genes are TRBV5-1 and TRBJ2-3; 7 bases map to TRBD1. Germline CDR1 is SGHRS and CDR2 is YFSETQ. The CDR3 runs to 15 residues. With 5 bases clipped from V and 0 bases from J, the junction kept 6 bases outside the gene matches. The CDR3, as DNA: TGCGCCAGCAGTAACAGGGGCACTAGCACAGATACGCAGTATTTT. As protein: CASSNRGTSTDTQYF.

The chain is built from TRBV2 and TRBJ2-1; no firm D call. V lost 0 bases and J lost 0, with 12 bases in between. The CDR3 consists of 17 residues. The V gene's germline CDR1 is SNHLY and CDR2 FYNNEI. The CDR3 loop is CASSEALSVRSYNEQFF. DNA for the CDR3: TGTGCCAGCAGTGAAGCGCTCTCGGTACGCTCCTACAATGAGCAGTTCTTC.

The chain recombines TRBV2 with TRBJ2-5; possibly TRBD2 for D (7 bases). Trimming removed 0 bases from V and 2 bases from J, with 25 bases in between. There are 20 residues in the CDR3. Germline V lookup: CDR1 SNHLY, CDR2 FYNNEI. CDR3 nucleotide sequence: TGTGCCAGCAGTGAAGCGCAGGGGTTTCTGGGGGGGGCCTTGCAAGAGACCCAGTACTTC. It yields the protein CASSEAQGFLGGALQETQYF. Looking up the rest from reference TRBV2 and TRBJ2-5 gives the full variable domain: EPEVTQTPSHQVTQMGQEVILRCVPISNHLYFYWYRQILGQKVEFLVSFYNNEISEKSEIFDDQFSVERPDGSNFTLKIRSTKLEDSAMYFCASSEAQGFLGGALQETQYFGPGTRLLVL.

For the CDR3, the DNA is TGTGCCAGCAGCTTGACTAGCGGGAGTGGCACCGGGGAGCTGTTTTTT. It codes for CASSLTSGSGTGELFF. The V and J genes are TRBV5-5 and TRBJ2-2; TRBD2 aligns across 11 bases. CDR3 size: 16 residues. The V gene's germline CDR1 is SGHKS and CDR2 YYEKEE (reference sequence). With V trimmed by 1 base and J by 4 bases, 3 bases remained unmatched.

This sequence joins TRBV18 and TRBJ2-2, with D perhaps matching TRBD2 (5 bases). Deletions cut 5 bases from V and 7 bases from J, with 23 bases between. This CDR3 is 17 amino acids long. Per germline, CDR1 KGHSH and CDR2 LQKENI. The CDR3 region has the DNA TGTGCCAGCTCATCAACTATCGTGGGAGCCAATGTCGGGGAGCTGTTTTTT. Its translation: CASSSTIVGANVGELFF. The full variable domain, in which reference TRBV18 and TRBJ2-2 provide the parts outside the CDR3, is NAGVMQNPRHLVRRRGQEARLRCSPMKGHSHVYWYRQLPEEGLKFMVYLQKENIIDESGMPKERFSAEFPKEGPSILRIQQVVRGDSAAYFCASSSTIVGANVGELFFGEGSRLTVL.

The chain couples TRBV28 to TRBJ1-5; possibly TRBD1 for D (6 bases). Germline V gene lookup returns CDR1 MDHEN and CDR2 SYDVKM. Trimming removed 3 bases from V and 4 bases from J, with 13 bases in between. The CDR3 has 15 amino acids. CDR3 bases: TGTGCCAGCAGTTTGGCCGACAGGCCAAATCAGCCCCAGCATTTT. Its protein product is CASSLADRPNQPQHF.

V usage is TRBV19 and J usage is TRBJ2-1, with 7 bases lining up with TRBD2. Germline CDR1 and CDR2: LNHDA and SQIVND (reference sequence). V dropped 11 bases and J dropped 8; count of bases not matched to a gene: 15. The CDR3 consists of 14 residues. The CDR3 region has the DNA TGTGCCTCCACCCGGGACTATTCTCTCGATGAGCAGTTCTTC. It specifies CASTRDYSLDEQFF.